This T cell receptor (beta chain) emerged from a study of shared clonotypes between healthy human individuals. Looking at the study overall: Each donor's CD8 memory used one plate, CD8 naive two, each CD4 subset three.

As concerns this clone: Within the sample, other DNA sequences also encode this same CDR3.

The study drew its donors from healthy HIV-negative adults without recent acute infections or vaccinations. All donors were Caucasian adults living in Nashville, Tennessee. Sequencing was performed with immunoSEQ multiplex PCR; in TCRdb, only in-frame clones are kept and a portion is missing. The sample has 2.3 million or so clones, approximately 95% seen once. Germline values: CDR1 SGHRS, CDR2 YFSETQ. The CDR3 sequence is 14 residues long. The V gene lost 0 bases and the J gene lost 2 bases, with 9 bases spanning the gap. This receptor was identified in a man between 18 and 35 years old in good health. Some clones in this sample may be carry-over from other donors' samples. Sample: naive CD4+ T cells from PBMCs. Noted subset: CD45RA+ positively selected. The gene calls are TRBV5-1 and TRBJ2-7; D possibly matches TRBD1 or TRBD2 (5 bases each). The CDR3 protein is CASSLGQRTYEQYF. In DNA form, the CDR3 reads TGCGCCAGCAGCTTGGGACAGCGGACCTACGAGCAGTACTTC.